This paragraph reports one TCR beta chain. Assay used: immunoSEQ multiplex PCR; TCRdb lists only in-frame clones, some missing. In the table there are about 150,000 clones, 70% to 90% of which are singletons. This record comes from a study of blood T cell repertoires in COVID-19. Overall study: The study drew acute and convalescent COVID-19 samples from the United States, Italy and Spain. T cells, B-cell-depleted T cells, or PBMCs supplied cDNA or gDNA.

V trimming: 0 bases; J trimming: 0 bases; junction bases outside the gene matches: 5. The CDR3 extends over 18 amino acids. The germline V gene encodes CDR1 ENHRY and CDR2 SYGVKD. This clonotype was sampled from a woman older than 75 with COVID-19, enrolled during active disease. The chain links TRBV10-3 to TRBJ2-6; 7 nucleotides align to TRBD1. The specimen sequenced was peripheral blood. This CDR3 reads CAISESRGRGSGANVLTF. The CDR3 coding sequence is TGTGCCATCAGTGAGTCGAGGGGGCGCGGCTCTGGGGCCAACGTCCTGACTTTC.